Listed below are T cell receptor beta chains from one sample, sequenced in a study of T cell repertoires in cytomegalovirus infection. A single record per CDR3 protein comes from TCRdb applying MiXCR to the reads. This sample has approximately 76,000 distinct CDR3 sequences, with roughly 3.6% found just once. The sequenced material came from PBMCs. These receptors came from a human donor in good health (CMV status not recorded). Some clones in this sample may be carry-over from other donors' samples. The CDR3 runs from the conserved cysteine through the conserved F or W. A D gene is named only where the DNA matches it firmly. The size field is filled for only some rows; it gives once, few, many or a size class.

clone size,V gene,CDR3 length,J gene,D gene,CDR3 DNA,CDR3 protein
many,TRBV6-5,15,TRBJ1-4,NA,TGTGCCAGCAGCCTAGAGACGGCAACTAATGAAAAACTGTTTTTT,CASSLETATNEKLFF
many,TRBV28,11,TRBJ2-7,TRBD2,TGTGCACTGAGCGGGGGGGACGAGCAGTACTTC,CALSGGDEQYF
many,TRBV12-3/TRBV12-4,15,TRBJ1-6,TRBD1,TGTGCCAGCAGCCCGAACAGGGGGGGGGAATCACCCCTCCACTTT,CASSPNRGGESPLHF
many,TRBV5-5,12,TRBJ2-3,NA,TGTGCCAGCGGATTAACACCAGATACGCAGTATTTT,CASGLTPDTQYF
many,TRBV7-2,13,TRBJ2-7,TRBD1,TGTGCCAGCAGCCCGACAGGGCTGTACGAGCAGTACTTC,CASSPTGLYEQYF
many,TRBV20-1,13,TRBJ1-5,NA,TGCAGTGCTAGAGGGACCTCAGGTCCGGCCCAGCATTTT,CSARGTSGPAQHF
many,TRBV5-4,14,TRBJ1-2,NA,TGTGCCAGCAGCCCGACGGGACCTAAGGATGGCTACACCTTC,CASSPTGPKDGYTF
many,TRBV7-7,15,TRBJ2-1,TRBD1,TGTGCTAGCAGCCCGGGACAGGGGATCGCTAGTGAGCAGTTCTTC,CASSPGQGIASEQFF
many,TRBV5-4,16,TRBJ2-2,NA,TGTGCCAGCAGCCGCCGAGCCAGGGAGAACACCGGGGAGCTGTTTTTT,CASSRRARENTGELFF
many,TRBV4-3,14,TRBJ2-7,NA,TGCGCCAGCAGCCCGGACCTTCTACGCGCCGAGCAGTACTTC,CASSPDLLRAEQYF
many,TRBV7-2,16,TRBJ1-1,TRBD1,TGTGCCAGCAGCTTCGGCTACAGGGGCCGGAACACTGAAGCTTTCTTT,CASSFGYRGRNTEAFF
many,TRBV9,16,TRBJ2-1,NA,TGTGCCAGCAGCATAAAGGGTTTCGGCGACTACAATGAGCAGTTCTTC,CASSIKGFGDYNEQFF
many,TRBV4-1,15,TRBJ2-3,TRBD1,TGCGCCAGCAGCAACACAGGGGGATGGACAGATACGCAGTATTTT,CASSNTGGWTDTQYF
many,TRBV6-6,16,TRBJ2-7,NA,TGTGCCAGCAGTTACTCGGCCGCTTCTCCCTCCTACGAGCAGTACTTC,CASSYSAASPSYEQYF
many,TRBV7-2,18,TRBJ2-1,TRBD2,TGTGCCAGCAGCTTAGCGCCTTTAGGAGCGGGGGGGCAGGTTGAGCAGTTCTTC,CASSLAPLGAGGQVEQFF
many,TRBV20-1,14,TRBJ2-3,TRBD1,TGCAGTGCTACATACAGGGGGACCACAGATACGCAGTATTTT,CSATYRGTTDTQYF
medium-sized,TRBV7-2,15,TRBJ1-1,NA,TGTGCCAGCAGCTTAGTCTCACCCCTGAACACTGAAGCTTTCTTT,CASSLVSPLNTEAFF
many,TRBV7-2,12,TRBJ2-5,NA,TGTGCCAGCAGCTTACCCCTAGAGACCCAGTACTTC,CASSLPLETQYF
NA,TRBV4-1,14,TRBJ1-1,NA,TGCGCCAGCAGCCAAGACAACGGACTGACTGAAGCTTTCTTT,CASSQDNGLTEAFF
many,TRBV5-4,12,TRBJ2-5,TRBD2,TGTGCCAGCAGCCCCGCGGGAGAGATCCAGTACTTC,CASSPAGEIQYF
many,TRBV6-2/TRBV6-3,12,TRBJ1-2,NA,TGTGCCATCAGCGAAGGGGTTCTTGGCTACACCTTC,CAISEGVLGYTF
many,TRBV5-5,17,TRBJ1-2,TRBD1,TGTGCCAGCAGCCCCAGTCCCGGGACAGGGGCTGGGTATGGCTACACCTTC,CASSPSPGTGAGYGYTF
many,TRBV28,13,TRBJ1-2,NA,TGTGCCTCCCAAGAAGGGTTAGGGTGGGGCTACACCTTC,CASQEGLGWGYTF
many,TRBV2,15,TRBJ1-6,NA,TGTGCCAGCAAGGTCGAGGGATCATATAATTCACCCCTCCACTTT,CASKVEGSYNSPLHF
many,TRBV4-2,11,TRBJ1-1,NA,TGTGCCAGCACAGGGGACACTGAAGCTTTCTTT,CASTGDTEAFF
many,TRBV20-1,13,TRBJ2-7,TRBD2,TGCAGTGCTAGGGCGGGGGGCCGGTACGAGCAGTACTTC,CSARAGGRYEQYF
many,TRBV4-3,13,TRBJ2-5,NA,TGCGCCAGCAGCCGTGGGCCCCAAGAGACCCAGTACTTC,CASSRGPQETQYF
many,TRBV6-1,16,TRBJ2-1,TRBD2,TGTGCCAGCAGTGTTAGATTAGCGGGAAGTTACAATGAGCAGTTCTTC,CASSVRLAGSYNEQFF
many,TRBV10-3,19,TRBJ2-7,TRBD1,TGTGCCATCAGTGAGTTTTTCCGGGACAGGGATGGGAGCGCCTACGAGCAGTACTTC,CAISEFFRDRDGSAYEQYF
many,TRBV12-3/TRBV12-4,14,TRBJ1-1,NA,TGTGCCAGCAGTTTCGAGCATGGTGGAGCTGAAGCTTTCTTT,CASSFEHGGAEAFF
many,TRBV20-1,16,TRBJ1-1,NA,TGCAGCGTCTCAATCCTCCGACGTTCTTCGAACACTGAAGCTTTCTTT,CSVSILRRSSNTEAFF
many,TRBV7-9,12,TRBJ2-5,NA,TGTGCCAGCAGCTTAGATTTAGGGTCCCAGTACTTC,CASSLDLGSQYF
many,TRBV4-1,15,TRBJ1-1,NA,TGCGCCAGCAGCCAAGCCCCCCCAGGGAACACTGAAGCTTTCTTT,CASSQAPPGNTEAFF
many,TRBV5-6,14,TRBJ1-2,TRBD1,TGTGCCAGCAGCCAAGACAGGGTTAACTATGGCTACACCTTC,CASSQDRVNYGYTF
many,TRBV6-1,13,TRBJ2-4,NA,TGTGCCAGCAGTGAAGCAGGCAGAAACATTCAGTACTTC,CASSEAGRNIQYF
many,TRBV7-9,15,TRBJ2-5,NA,TGTGCCAGCAGCCCCGGGGTGACGGAGCAAGAGACCCAGTACTTC,CASSPGVTEQETQYF
many,TRBV5-1,15,TRBJ2-7,TRBD1,TGCGCCAGCAGAGGGATCTACAGGGGGCGCTACGAGCAGTACTTC,CASRGIYRGRYEQYF
many,TRBV20-1,13,TRBJ1-6,NA,TGCAGTGCTAGCGGGGAGCTCGGTTCACCCCTCCACTTT,CSASGELGSPLHF
many,TRBV6-2/TRBV6-3,14,TRBJ1-1,NA,TGTGCCAGCAGTTCGGCGATCTATTCTCCTGAAGCTTTCTTT,CASSSAIYSPEAFF
many,TRBV11-1,12,TRBJ2-7,NA,TGTGCCAGCAGCGCCGGGGTCTACGAGCAGTACTTC,CASSAGVYEQYF
many,TRBV12-3/TRBV12-4,18,TRBJ2-1,NA,TGTGCCAGCAGTCCCCCGGACTTCCCCGGGATCCCCTACGATGAGCAGTTCTTC,CASSPPDFPGIPYDEQFF
many,TRBV7-2,13,TRBJ1-5,NA,TGTGCCAGCAGTACAACAGGGAATCAGCCCCAGCATTTT,CASSTTGNQPQHF
many,TRBV7-2,15,TRBJ1-2,NA,TGTGCCAGCAGCACCCAGACCCTGGCGAGCTATGGCTACACCTTC,CASSTQTLASYGYTF
many,TRBV7-7,12,TRBJ2-2,NA,TGTGCCAGCAGCTCCCGCTACGGGGAGCTGTTTTTT,CASSSRYGELFF
many,TRBV4-3,16,TRBJ2-1,TRBD1,TGCGCCAGCAGCCTGCTCCGGACAGGGACCCTAATTGGGCAGTTCTTC,CASSLLRTGTLIGQFF
medium-sized,TRBV7-2,14,TRBJ1-4,NA,TGTGCCAGCAGCTTACGACCGAGCAATGAAAAACTGTTTTTT,CASSLRPSNEKLFF
many,TRBV7-2,16,TRBJ2-7,TRBD2,TGTGCCAGCAGCTCACCCAGGACTAGCGTATCCTACGAGCAGTACTTC,CASSSPRTSVSYEQYF
many,TRBV7-2,14,TRBJ1-2,NA,TGTGCCAGCAGCTTAGCACCCGGGGGTTATGGCTACACCTTC,CASSLAPGGYGYTF
many,TRBV12-3/TRBV12-4,13,TRBJ2-5,TRBD1,TGTGCCAGTCGACAGGGCCTGGGAGAGACCCAGTACTTC,CASRQGLGETQYF
many,TRBV7-9,15,TRBJ2-7,TRBD1,TGTGCCAGCAGCTCCACAGGGGGCTGGAGCGACGAGCAGTACTTC,CASSSTGGWSDEQYF
many,TRBV4-3,15,TRBJ1-5,NA,TGCGCCAGCAGCCCTCAGAGGGGGTCAGATCAGCCCCAGCATTTT,CASSPQRGSDQPQHF
many,TRBV10-3,18,TRBJ2-6,TRBD1,TGTGCCACTCTCAGGGGGACAGGGAGTTTCTCTGGGGCCAACGTCCTGACTTTC,CATLRGTGSFSGANVLTF
many,TRBV28,15,TRBJ1-5,NA,TGTGCCAGCAGCCCCGGGACACCAAGCAATCAGCCCCAGCATTTT,CASSPGTPSNQPQHF
many,TRBV19,17,TRBJ1-2,TRBD1,TGTGCCAGTAGTCCCCATATGCAGGGGGAAGGAAACTATGGCTACACCTTC,CASSPHMQGEGNYGYTF
many,TRBV6-1,16,TRBJ1-6,NA,TGTGCCAGCAGCAACCCCCGGGCCGGAATGGGTTCACCCCTCCACTTT,CASSNPRAGMGSPLHF
many,TRBV7-3,13,TRBJ2-5,NA,TGTGCCAGCAGCTCCATGCTCCAAGAGACCCAGTACTTC,CASSSMLQETQYF
many,TRBV7-2,14,TRBJ2-1,TRBD1,TGTGCCAGCAGCTGGGGACAGGGGTGGAATGAGCAGTTCTTC,CASSWGQGWNEQFF
many,TRBV12-3/TRBV12-4,13,TRBJ2-3,NA,TGTGCCAGCAGACCAGACAGCACAGATACGCAGTATTTT,CASRPDSTDTQYF
many,TRBV27,19,TRBJ2-3,NA,TGTGCCAGCACCCCATTGTCCGTCGGGGCCCCCCCTCCCACAGATACGCAGTATTTT,CASTPLSVGAPPPTDTQYF
many,TRBV10-3,13,TRBJ2-1,NA,TGTGCCATCAGTGATACGATCAGAAATGAGCAGTTCTTC,CAISDTIRNEQFF